Sequencing of this TCR beta chain was carried out in a study of identical twins. This CDR3 comprises 17 residues. Per the germline V gene, CDR1 is DFQATT and CDR2 is SNEGSKA (reference sequence). Study-wide points: Beta out-of-frame twin sharing showed a weaker excess.

As to this clonotype: Its antigen is not identified. A read error may account for a junction end that differs from germline.

Every sampled donor was Caucasian and healthy. Using its own MiXCR run on the 5' RACE reads, TCRdb lists one record per CDR3 protein. The table lists nearly 250,000 distinct CDR3 sequences, 5.5% to 7% of them singletons, with 3% to 4.5% in the top ten. This sample was also put to use in a study of yellow fever vaccine responses in identical twins.

The TCR originated in a woman under 30 in good health. V gene TRBV20-1 combines with J gene TRBJ2-3, with 13 positions matching TRBD2. Specimen: memory (CD45RO+) T cells sorted from blood. CDR3 nucleotide sequence: TGCTGTGCTAGAGATCAGTCGACTAGCGGGGGGAAAGATACGCAGTATTTT. Its translation is CCARDQSTSGGKDTQYF.